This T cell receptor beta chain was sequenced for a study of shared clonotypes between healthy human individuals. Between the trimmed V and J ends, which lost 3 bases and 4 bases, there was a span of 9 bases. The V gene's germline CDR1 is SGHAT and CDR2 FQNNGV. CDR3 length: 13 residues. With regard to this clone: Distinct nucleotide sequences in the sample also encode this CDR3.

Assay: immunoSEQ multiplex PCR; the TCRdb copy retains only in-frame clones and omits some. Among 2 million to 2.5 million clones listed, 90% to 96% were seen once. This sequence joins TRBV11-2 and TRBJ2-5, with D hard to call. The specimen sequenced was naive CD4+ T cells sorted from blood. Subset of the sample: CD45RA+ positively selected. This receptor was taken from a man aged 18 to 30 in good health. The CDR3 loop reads CASSFNRLETQYF. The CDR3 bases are TGTGCCAGCAGCTTCAACCGTCTAGAGACCCAGTACTTC.